This TCR beta chain was captured by sequencing in a study of human CD8 memory T cell subsets (dated by TCRdb to 2018 to 2021). For the study in its entirety: To assess clonal relationships, the TCRbeta repertoires of stem-like (TSTEM), progenitor exhausted-like (TPEX) and effector memory CD8+ T cell subsets were compared. TCRbeta repertoires were obtained from TSTEM, TPEX and effector memory subsets contributed by each of more than five donors.

The CDR3 contains 17 residues, cysteine and phenylalanine counted. No DNA sequence was recorded. The germline V gene specifies LGHNA as CDR1 and YSLEER as CDR2. Sequenced using a NextSeq 550. A Human TCR Profiling Kit was used to prepare UMI-labeled 5' RACE TCRbeta libraries. The same number of PCR cycles was used to prepare all TCRbeta libraries in parallel. Per the authors' processing: Each TCRbeta library contained between roughly 2,800 and 20,000 functional CDR3beta clonotypes. MIGEC 1.2.9 handled UMI extraction and consensus assembly, with a minimum of three reads required per UMI. MiXCR 3.0.3 was used to extract the in-frame CDR3beta repertoires. After each sample was downsampled to 42,000 randomly selected UMIs, diversity metrics were computed in VDJtools 1.2.1. For the top 3,000 clones of each sample pair, the repertoire overlap metrics D, R and F2 were calculated in VDJtools. TCRdb reprocessed the reads and lists each CDR3 protein sequence as a single entry, with no DNA. In this record, the V and J calls reflect TCRdb's handling and not the investigators' own analysis. This specimen's table enumerates about 10,000 distinct CDR3 sequences. The ten most abundant clones make up about 20% of the sample.

Comment on this clonotype: Its antigen target is currently unknown.

Overall study results and their limits: TSTEM and TPEX subsets showed similarly high normalized Shannon-Wiener diversity, whereas effector memory subsets were comparatively less diverse. Chao1 estimates suggested greater repertoire diversity in TSTEM than in TPEX subsets, potentially reflecting a broader range of specificities. Sequencing was limited to TCRbeta chains, and the repertoire comparisons were based on six donors analyzed with paired t-tests and Bonferroni correction. The stem-like TSTEM and TPEX subsets each shared clonotypes with effector memory cells, but the TSTEM and TPEX repertoires had minimal overlap with each other, suggesting distinct antigen spectra.

CCR7+ PD-1- TIGIT- cells were the ones classified as stem-like memory CD8+ T cells (TSTEM). Peripheral blood mononuclear cells were isolated from healthy donor buffy coats by density gradient separation. The study enriched total CD8+ T cells through negative magnetic separation using EasySep or MojoSort CD8+ T cell isolation kits. For each subset, total RNA was extracted using an RNeasy Mini Kit from duplicate vials of about 150,000 sorted CD8+ T cells. The PBMCs were used fresh or after being cryopreserved in fetal bovine serum with about 10% DMSO. Fluorescence-activated cell sorting on a FACSAria III was used to sort the CD8+ T cell subsets to purity.

This TCR was recovered from a human donor in good health. Specimen: CD8+ stem-like memory T cells (TSCM and TCM) sorted from PBMCs. The cell subset or site label, as the study defines it: stem-like memory CD8 T cells (TSTEM), CCR7+ PD-1- TIGIT-. The sequence joins TRBV4-3 to TRBJ2-2; the TRBD1 assignment by TCRdb is unverifiable without DNA. The CDR3 reads as follows: CASSQDRKGPGAGELFF.